These T cell receptor beta chains were read from a single sample in a study of T cell repertoires in cytomegalovirus infection. Antigens of these TCRs are unknown. TCRdb itself ran the reads through MiXCR, one entry per CDR3 protein. The sample has a few hundred thousand distinct CDR3 sequences, 40% seen once. The starting material was cultured PBMCs, obtained from culture after CMV antigen stimulation. These TCRs come from a human donor in good health (CMV status not recorded). Some clones in this sample may be carry-over from other donors' samples. Each CDR3 is given with its conserved first and last residue. A D gene is named only where the DNA matches it firmly. The size of a clone is reported for some rows only, either as once, few or many, or as a class for expanded clones.

v_gene: TRBV29-1; j_gene: TRBJ2-3; len: 12; d_gene: .; abundance: .; CDR3aa: CSVGGRRDTQYF; CDR3nt: TGCAGCGTTGGGGGAAGGAGAGATACGCAGTATTTT
v_gene: TRBV20-1; j_gene: TRBJ1-6; len: 18; d_gene: TRBD1; abundance: once; CDR3aa: CSASRLRGQGAYNSPLHF; CDR3nt: TGCAGTGCTAGCCGCCTGAGGGGACAGGGAGCTTATAATTCACCCCTCCACTTT
v_gene: TRBV7-6; j_gene: TRBJ1-2; len: 13; d_gene: .; abundance: .; CDR3aa: CASSLGVPYGYTF; CDR3nt: TGTGCCAGCAGCTTAGGAGTACCCTATGGCTACACCTTC
v_gene: TRBV11-2; j_gene: TRBJ2-3; len: 17; d_gene: .; abundance: .; CDR3aa: CASSSDTSPIHPDTQYF; CDR3nt: TGTGCCAGCAGCTCGGACACGAGTCCCATTCATCCAGATACGCAGTATTTT
v_gene: TRBV5-1; j_gene: TRBJ1-1; len: 14; d_gene: .; abundance: .; CDR3aa: CASSGPGLNTEAFF; CDR3nt: TGCGCCAGCAGCGGGCCGGGATTGAACACTGAAGCTTTCTTT
v_gene: TRBV28; j_gene: TRBJ1-6; len: 14; d_gene: TRBD1; abundance: once; CDR3aa: CASSFDRVFSPLHF; CDR3nt: TGTGCCAGCAGTTTTGACAGGGTATTTTCACCCCTCCACTTT
v_gene: TRBV6-2/TRBV6-3; j_gene: TRBJ1-1; len: 13; d_gene: .; abundance: .; CDR3aa: CASRGPLNTEAFF; CDR3nt: TGTGCCAGCAGGGGCCCCTTGAACACTGAAGCTTTCTTT
v_gene: TRBV7-2; j_gene: TRBJ1-3; len: 14; d_gene: .; abundance: many; CDR3aa: CASSPPGFKNTIYF; CDR3nt: TGTGCCAGCAGCCCCCCAGGGTTCAAGAACACCATATATTTT
v_gene: TRBV7-8; j_gene: TRBJ2-7; len: 14; d_gene: .; abundance: .; CDR3aa: CASSSPWRGNEQYF; CDR3nt: TGTGCCAGCAGCTCTCCCTGGCGCGGTAACGAGCAGTACTTC
v_gene: TRBV29-1; j_gene: TRBJ2-1; len: 14; d_gene: .; abundance: once; CDR3aa: CSVVFLTTSNEQFF; CDR3nt: TGCAGCGTTGTTTTCCTAACAACCTCCAATGAGCAGTTCTTC
v_gene: TRBV7-2; j_gene: TRBJ2-5; len: 14; d_gene: TRBD1; abundance: many; CDR3aa: CASSSSTGVETQYF; CDR3nt: TGTGCCAGCAGCTCATCTACAGGGGTAGAGACCCAGTACTTC